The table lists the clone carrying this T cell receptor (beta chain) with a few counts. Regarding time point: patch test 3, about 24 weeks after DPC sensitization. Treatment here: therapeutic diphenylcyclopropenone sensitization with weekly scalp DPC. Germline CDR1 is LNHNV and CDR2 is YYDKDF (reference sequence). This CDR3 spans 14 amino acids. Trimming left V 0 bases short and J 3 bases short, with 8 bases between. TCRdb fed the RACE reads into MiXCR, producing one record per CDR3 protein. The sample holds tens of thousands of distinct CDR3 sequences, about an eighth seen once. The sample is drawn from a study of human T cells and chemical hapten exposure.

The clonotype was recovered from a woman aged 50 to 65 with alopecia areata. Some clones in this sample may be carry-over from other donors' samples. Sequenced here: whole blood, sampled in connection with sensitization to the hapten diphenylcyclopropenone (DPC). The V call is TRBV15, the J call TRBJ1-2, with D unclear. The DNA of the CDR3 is TGTGCCACCAGCAGAGATGCCTCAGACTATGGCTACACCTTC. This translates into CATSRDASDYGYTF.